These T cell receptor beta chains were read from a single sample in a study of blood T cell repertoires in COVID-19. Profiling relied on immunoSEQ multiplex PCR, and the TCRdb table lists in-frame clones only, not all of them. The sample has some 210,000 clones; roughly 84% are singletons. The specimen was peripheral blood. These receptors were obtained from a middle-aged woman who had recovered from COVID-19. Both conserved end residues are part of each CDR3. A D gene is named only where the DNA matches it firmly. Only part of the rows carry a size: once, few, many, or a class if the clone is expanded.

CDR3 DNA: TGTGCCAGCAGTGAATGGTGGCAGGGGGCTTCTGGCTACACCTTC; CDR3 protein: CASSEWWQGASGYTF; clone size: .; D gene: TRBD1; V gene: TRBV25-1; J gene: TRBJ1-2
CDR3 DNA: TGTGCCAGTAGCCTTCAGCGTCGGGAGTCCGGAAACATTCAGTACTTC; CDR3 protein: CASSLQRRESGNIQYF; clone size: .; D gene: .; V gene: TRBV19; J gene: TRBJ2-4
CDR3 DNA: TGTGCCAGCAGTGAAGACCAGACAGGGGGTAAGGGCAATCAGCCCCAGCATTTT; CDR3 protein: CASSEDQTGGKGNQPQHF; clone size: .; D gene: TRBD1; V gene: TRBV6-1; J gene: TRBJ1-5
CDR3 DNA: TGTGCCAGCAGCTTATCAGGTCGGAACAGGTTAAGCCCGTATAGCAATCAGCCCCAGCATTTT; CDR3 protein: CASSLSGRNRLSPYSNQPQHF; clone size: .; D gene: .; V gene: TRBV7-4; J gene: TRBJ1-5
CDR3 DNA: TGTGCCACCAGTGATAGGACTAGCATCGGGGATGAGCAGTTCTTC; CDR3 protein: CATSDRTSIGDEQFF; clone size: once; D gene: TRBD2; V gene: TRBV24-1; J gene: TRBJ2-1
CDR3 DNA: TGTGCCAGCAGTGCGGGAGGGAACTATGGCTACACCTTC; CDR3 protein: CASSAGGNYGYTF; clone size: few; D gene: .; V gene: TRBV2; J gene: TRBJ1-2
CDR3 DNA: TGTGCCACCAGCGTAGGTGGGACTAGCGGACTCACAGATACGCAGTATTTT; CDR3 protein: CATSVGGTSGLTDTQYF; clone size: .; D gene: TRBD2; V gene: TRBV15; J gene: TRBJ2-3
CDR3 DNA: TGTGCCAGCAGTCCGGCGGTTAGCGGGAGGGGTTACGCCACAGATACGCAGTATTTT; CDR3 protein: CASSPAVSGRGYATDTQYF; clone size: .; D gene: TRBD2; V gene: TRBV6-6; J gene: TRBJ2-3
CDR3 DNA: TGTGCCAGCAGTGAGTTCGGACAGGAGAACACCGGGGAGCTGTTTTTT; CDR3 protein: CASSEFGQENTGELFF; clone size: .; D gene: TRBD1; V gene: TRBV2; J gene: TRBJ2-2
CDR3 DNA: TGTGCCAGCAGCAAAAAAGAGTTCGTCCTGCCGTGCACCATATATTTT; CDR3 protein: CASSKKEFVLPCTIYF; clone size: .; D gene: .; V gene: TRBV21-1; J gene: TRBJ1-3
CDR3 DNA: TGTGCCAGCAGCGTAGGAACGCCAACGACAGGACCCTATGGCTACACCTTC; CDR3 protein: CASSVGTPTTGPYGYTF; clone size: .; D gene: .; V gene: TRBV9; J gene: TRBJ1-2
CDR3 DNA: TGTGCCAGTAGGGGGCTTTTGGATAATTCACCCCTCCACTTT; CDR3 protein: CASRGLLDNSPLHF; clone size: .; D gene: TRBD1; V gene: TRBV11-2; J gene: TRBJ1-6
CDR3 DNA: TGTGCCAGCAGCCAAGATCTAGGGACAGGGGGCTCCAATGAGCAGTTCTTC; CDR3 protein: CASSQDLGTGGSNEQFF; clone size: .; D gene: TRBD1; V gene: TRBV3-1/TRBV3-2; J gene: TRBJ2-1
CDR3 DNA: TGTGCCAGTCGCTGGGGGGAAAGGAACACTGAAGCTTTCTTT; CDR3 protein: CASRWGERNTEAFF; clone size: .; D gene: .; V gene: TRBV27; J gene: TRBJ1-1
CDR3 DNA: TGTGCCAGCAGCTCCCCCGGACTAGCGGGACGAGAGACCCAGTACTTC; CDR3 protein: CASSSPGLAGRETQYF; clone size: once; D gene: TRBD2; V gene: TRBV5-6; J gene: TRBJ2-5
CDR3 DNA: TGTGCCAGCAGCCAAGGCACAGGCGGCCAAGAGACCCAGTACTTC; CDR3 protein: CASSQGTGGQETQYF; clone size: .; D gene: .; V gene: TRBV3-1/TRBV3-2; J gene: TRBJ2-5
CDR3 DNA: TGTGCCAGTAGTATGAGCGTCTCCTACAATGAGCAGTTCTTC; CDR3 protein: CASSMSVSYNEQFF; clone size: .; D gene: .; V gene: TRBV19; J gene: TRBJ2-1
CDR3 DNA: TGCGCCAGCAGCTTGGCCATGACTAGCGGGAGGGATACGCAGTATTTT; CDR3 protein: CASSLAMTSGRDTQYF; clone size: .; D gene: TRBD2; V gene: TRBV5-1; J gene: TRBJ2-3
CDR3 DNA: TGTGCCAGCAGCCTCAGCGGGACTGGCGGACAGTACTTC; CDR3 protein: CASSLSGTGGQYF; clone size: .; D gene: TRBD2; V gene: TRBV27; J gene: TRBJ2-7
CDR3 DNA: TGTGCCAGCGCGATGCTAGCGGAGAACACCGGGGAGCTGTTTTTT; CDR3 protein: CASAMLAENTGELFF; clone size: .; D gene: TRBD2; V gene: TRBV7-9; J gene: TRBJ2-2
CDR3 DNA: TGTGCCAGCAGGACTAGCGGGGACTCCTACAATGAGCAGTTCTTC; CDR3 protein: CASRTSGDSYNEQFF; clone size: .; D gene: TRBD2; V gene: TRBV6-5; J gene: TRBJ2-1
CDR3 DNA: TGTGCCAGCAGCCAAGGGACGGGGGGCCAGCCCCAGCATTTT; CDR3 protein: CASSQGTGGQPQHF; clone size: .; D gene: .; V gene: TRBV14; J gene: TRBJ1-5
CDR3 DNA: TGTGCCACAACCGGGACTAGCGGGCGGGACCCCCTGAATGAGCAGTTCTTC; CDR3 protein: CATTGTSGRDPLNEQFF; clone size: .; D gene: TRBD2; V gene: TRBV7-9; J gene: TRBJ2-1
CDR3 DNA: TGTGCCAGTAGTCGACATAGCGGGAGGGCCTCAGATACGCAGTATTTT; CDR3 protein: CASSRHSGRASDTQYF; clone size: .; D gene: TRBD2; V gene: TRBV19; J gene: TRBJ2-3
CDR3 DNA: TGTGCTAGTGGGAGGCAGGGAAGAGCAGAAGAGACCCAGTACTTC; CDR3 protein: CASGRQGRAEETQYF; clone size: .; D gene: .; V gene: TRBV12-5; J gene: TRBJ2-5
CDR3 DNA: TGTGCCAGCAGTTTGGGCAGTTCCACCGGGGAGCTGTTTTTT; CDR3 protein: CASSLGSSTGELFF; clone size: .; D gene: .; V gene: TRBV27; J gene: TRBJ2-2
CDR3 DNA: TGTGCCAGCAGTGAGACTAGCGGGCGCACAGATACGCAGTATTTT; CDR3 protein: CASSETSGRTDTQYF; clone size: .; D gene: TRBD2; V gene: TRBV6-1; J gene: TRBJ2-3
CDR3 DNA: TGTGCCAGCAGCTTAGATGGCAGGGGAGGCAATCAGCCCCAGCATTTT; CDR3 protein: CASSLDGRGGNQPQHF; clone size: .; D gene: .; V gene: TRBV11-2; J gene: TRBJ1-5
CDR3 DNA: TGTGCCAGCAGCCCCAGCTTGAATAGCGGTGTCTACAATGAGCAGTTCTTC; CDR3 protein: CASSPSLNSGVYNEQFF; clone size: few; D gene: .; V gene: TRBV9; J gene: TRBJ2-1
CDR3 DNA: TGCGCCAGCAGCTCCCTATGGGCCGCCAGGGGGGATGAAGCTTTCTTT; CDR3 protein: CASSSLWAARGDEAFF; clone size: .; D gene: TRBD1; V gene: TRBV5-1; J gene: TRBJ1-1
CDR3 DNA: TGCGCCAGCAGCCAAGATATTGCCAGGCACCCGCCTGGGGCCAACGTCCTGACTTTC; CDR3 protein: CASSQDIARHPPGANVLTF; clone size: .; D gene: .; V gene: TRBV4-1; J gene: TRBJ2-6
CDR3 DNA: TGTGCCAGTAGTATTAGGAGAAGGGGCGGAAGCAATCAGCCCCAGCATTTT; CDR3 protein: CASSIRRRGGSNQPQHF; clone size: .; D gene: .; V gene: TRBV19; J gene: TRBJ1-5
CDR3 DNA: TGCGCCAGCAGCTTGGGGGACAGGGCGGCCCCTAACTATGGCTACACCTTC; CDR3 protein: CASSLGDRAAPNYGYTF; clone size: .; D gene: TRBD1; V gene: TRBV5-1; J gene: TRBJ1-2
CDR3 DNA: TGTGCCAGCAGGGACAGCATTTCCTACGAGCAGTACTTC; CDR3 protein: CASRDSISYEQYF; clone size: .; D gene: .; V gene: TRBV27; J gene: TRBJ2-7
CDR3 DNA: TGTGCCAGCAGTTATGCATCCGGGACAGGGGGGACTGAAGCTTTCTTT; CDR3 protein: CASSYASGTGGTEAFF; clone size: .; D gene: TRBD1; V gene: TRBV6-5; J gene: TRBJ1-1
CDR3 DNA: TGTGCCAGCAGTATCACCGGGACAAGCTCCTACGAGCAGTACTTC; CDR3 protein: CASSITGTSSYEQYF; clone size: .; D gene: .; V gene: TRBV27; J gene: TRBJ2-7
CDR3 DNA: TGTGCCAGCAGTCTCCAGGGGATTTCGGGGTACGAGCAGTACTTC; CDR3 protein: CASSLQGISGYEQYF; clone size: .; D gene: .; V gene: TRBV27; J gene: TRBJ2-7
CDR3 DNA: TGTGCCAGCAGCTCCCTGCGGGAGAGCTACAATGAGCAGTTCTTC; CDR3 protein: CASSSLRESYNEQFF; clone size: .; D gene: TRBD2; V gene: TRBV5-6; J gene: TRBJ2-1
CDR3 DNA: TGTGCCAGCTCACCACCAGGAGGGTCCTCGTCTTCCTACGAGCAGTACTTC; CDR3 protein: CASSPPGGSSSSYEQYF; clone size: .; D gene: .; V gene: TRBV18; J gene: TRBJ2-7
CDR3 DNA: TGTGCCAGCAGGGTCCAAGCGACCTCCTACGAGCAGTACTTC; CDR3 protein: CASRVQATSYEQYF; clone size: .; D gene: .; V gene: TRBV27; J gene: TRBJ2-7
CDR3 DNA: TGTGCCAGCAGGCCCCTGGGACAGATCCAAGAGACCCAGTACTTC; CDR3 protein: CASRPLGQIQETQYF; clone size: .; D gene: TRBD1; V gene: TRBV2; J gene: TRBJ2-5